This TCR beta chain was captured in a study of T cell repertoires in cytomegalovirus infection. Study details: Well-studied HLA-B-restricted CMV epitopes were used in the study alongside recently identified HLA-C-restricted ones. Carrying CMV and the relevant HLA type showed in public TCR beta signatures. Overall study results and limits: Frequencies of public TCR beta families were cumulated, and this identified carriers of CMV plus the relevant HLA. There were HLA-C-restricted CMV-specific TCR beta clonotypes dominating the ex vivo response.

On this clonotype: Its antigen is not known.

The V gene end was trimmed by 4 bases and the J gene end by 2 bases; junction bases not matched to a gene: 8. From germline, CDR1 is LGHDT and CDR2 YNNKEL (reference sequence). This CDR3 region has 17 residues. Via MiXCR, TCRdb re-called the reads, giving one row per CDR3 protein. Among some 800,000 distinct CDR3 sequences listed, roughly 28% were seen once. The sequence was collected from a human donor in good health (CMV status not recorded). Some clones in this sample may be carry-over from other donors' samples. Here the sequenced sample was cultured CD8+ T cells from PBMCs, taken from culture after CMV antigen stimulation. The chain recombines TRBV3-1 with TRBJ2-3, with 11 positions matching TRBD2. CDR3 coding DNA: TGTGCCAGCAGCCTTACCCGGGGACTAGCGGCCACAGATACGCAGTATTTT. Translation gives CASSLTRGLAATDTQYF.